This section outlines one TCR beta chain sequence together with its context. The antigen is undetermined. Each sample received Survey-level depth of up to 500,000 reads. Measured with immunoSEQ multiplex PCR; TCRdb has only the in-frame clones, and not every one. There are approximately 60,000 clones in the sample; about 86% occur only once, and 3% to 4.5% lies in the top ten. The sample comes from a study of pediatric ulcerative colitis. The wider study: Most patients had pancolitis, and two had left-sided colitis.

V dropped 4 bases and J dropped 5; count of bases not matched to a gene: 6. Germline V CDR1 and CDR2: SGHTA, FQGNSA. CDR3 length: 16 residues. Whole-study findings and limits: Ulcerative colitis patients shared more blood-rectal clones than controls. A couple of rectal CDR3 clonotypes occurred in all ulcerative colitis patients.

The source is a boy between 10 and 17 years old with severe ulcerative colitis. The chain is built from TRBV7-2 and TRBJ2-7, with 15 positions matching TRBD2. Sequenced: blood. Here the CDR3 DNA reads TGTGCCAGCAGCTGGAGGACTAGCGGGAGGGAAAACGAGCAGTACTTC. This sequence encodes CASSWRTSGRENEQYF. The variable domain in full, completed from reference TRBV7-2 and TRBJ2-7, reads GAGVSQSPSNKVTEKGKDVELRCDPISGHTALYWYRQSLGQGLEFLIYFQGNSAPDKSGLPSDRFSAERTGGSVSTLTIQRTQQEDSAVYLCASSWRTSGRENEQYFGPGTRLTVT.